These 25 T cell receptor beta chains share one sample of origin, sequenced in a study of cytomegalovirus exposure and HLA in healthy donors. A multiplex PCR was run with 60 Vbeta primers and 13 Jbeta primers. Profiling relied on immunoSEQ multiplex PCR, and the TCRdb table lists in-frame clones only, not all of them. The sample lists about 160,000 clones; around 84% were seen once. The specimen was PBMCs. All receptors come from a woman in her forties in good health and CMV-seronegative.

This chain links TRBV2 with TRBJ1-1; maybe TRBD1 (6 bases). The V gene lost 6 bases and the J gene lost 0 bases, with 14 bases spanning the gap. Per germline, CDR1 SNHLY and CDR2 FYNNEI. This CDR3 is built from 15 residues. The CDR3 DNA reads as TGTGCCAGCAGGAGAACGACAGGTGTGAACACTGAAGCTTTCTTT. Translating it yields CASRRTTGVNTEAFF.

This rearrangement joins TRBV7-2 to TRBJ1-3; D not certain. This CDR3 is 12 amino acids long. V was shortened by 2 bases and J by 5 bases, with 4 bases between the two germline ends. Germline V gene lookup returns CDR1 SGHTA and CDR2 FQGNSA. CDR3 coding DNA: TGTGCCAGCAGCTTACATCGAAACACCATATATTTT. As protein: CASSLHRNTIYF.

This clone was counted once. The chain carries TRBV7-2 and TRBJ1-1, with D possibly being TRBD1 (6 bases). CDR3 size: 14 residues. Trimming took off 3 bases at V and 5 bases at J, with 13 bases between the two ends. Germline V gene sequence: CDR1 SGHTA, CDR2 FQGNSA. As DNA, the CDR3 is TGTGCCAGCAGCTTCCGGGGGGCTTGGACTGAAGCTTTCTTT. Protein sequence: CASSFRGAWTEAFF.

This sequence joins TRBV15 and TRBJ1-3; TRBD1 matches 8 bases. The V gene end was trimmed by 8 bases and the J gene end by 1 base; junction bases not matched to a gene: 7. The CDR3 loop spans 15 amino acids. Per the germline V gene, CDR1 is LNHNV and CDR2 is YYDKDF (reference sequence). CDR3 residues: CATAPHRGSGNTIYF. As DNA, the CDR3 is TGTGCCACCGCCCCACACAGGGGGTCTGGAAACACCATATATTTT.

CDR3 nucleotide sequence: TGTGCCAGCAGCTTAACTAGCGGGGTTAGTGAGCAGTTCTTC. Translating gives CASSLTSGVSEQFF. The chain uses TRBV7-3 and TRBJ2-1; 8 positions match TRBD2. CDR3 length equals 14 residues. Germline loops: CDR1 SGHTA, CDR2 FQGTGA. With V trimmed by 0 bases and J by 9 bases, 4 bases remained unmatched. Together with reference TRBV7-3 and TRBJ2-1, the CDR3 gives the full variable domain: GAGVSQTPSNKVTEKGKYVELRCDPISGHTALYWYRQSLGQGPEFLIYFQGTGAADDSGLPNDRFFAVRPEGSVSTLKIQRTERGDSAVYLCASSLTSGVSEQFFGPGTRLTVL.

Details on this clone: This same CDR3 is encoded by further DNA sequences in the sample. The V gene is TRBV7-9, the J gene TRBJ2-1, with a weak D call TRBD1 (6 bases). Germline lookup yields CDR1 SEHNR and CDR2 FQNEAQ (reference sequence). V lost 0 bases and J 2 bases, leaving 8 bases between the germline ends. This CDR3 region has 15 residues. This CDR3 is CASSLARGPYNEQFF. The CDR3 DNA reads as TGTGCCAGCAGCTTAGCCAGGGGACCCTACAATGAGCAGTTCTTC.

This clone was seen only a few times. V is TRBV2 and J is TRBJ1-1; D perhaps matches TRBD1 (6 bases). Between the trimmed V and J ends, which lost 2 bases and 9 bases, there was a span of 22 bases. CDR3 length: 16 amino acids. Germline V gene sequence: CDR1 SNHLY, CDR2 FYNNEI. The CDR3 DNA sequence: TGTGCCAGCAGTGAAACGGGGGCTCGCGGGGGCGGTAAAGCTTTCTTT. Translation: CASSETGARGGGKAFF.

This clone was counted only a few times. The V call is TRBV7-3, the J call TRBJ2-3; no reliable D call. Germline V lookup: CDR1 SGHTA, CDR2 FQGTGA. The germline V and J ends were trimmed by 0 bases and 0 bases, with 7 bases remaining between them. This CDR3 has 15 amino acids. This CDR3 is CASSLTGVSTDTQYF. The DNA of the CDR3 is TGTGCCAGCAGCTTAACTGGAGTTAGCACAGATACGCAGTATTTT.

J is TRBJ1-1 and V is TRBV18, with 7 bases identical to TRBD1. Trimming removed 6 bases from V and 0 bases from J; junction bases left unmatched: 16. The germline V gene has CDR1 KGHSH and CDR2 LQKENI. The CDR3 consists of 18 residues. The CDR3 nucleotides read TGTGCCAGCTCCCCCCGCCGTTCCCCAGGGGGTGTGAACACTGAAGCTTTCTTT. Amino acids: CASSPRRSPGGVNTEAFF.

Only a few counts were recorded for this clone. The chain recombines TRBV12-5 with TRBJ1-3; 8 nucleotides align to TRBD1. The length of the CDR3 is 16 residues. V gave up 1 base and J gave up 4 bases; unmatched junction bases: 6. Germline lookup yields CDR1 LGHNT and CDR2 FRNRAP. CDR3 amino acids: CASGLGRQGRGNTIYF. The CDR3 DNA is TGTGCTAGTGGTTTGGGCCGACAGGGGCGAGGAAACACCATATATTTT.

This clone came up a few times. This chain connects TRBV6-6 to TRBJ1-1, with D maybe TRBD1 (6 bases). Germline values: CDR1 MNHNY, CDR2 SVGAGI (reference sequence). The CDR3 is 15 amino acids. V was trimmed by 6 bases and J by 1 base, leaving 15 bases between them. The DNA for the CDR3 is TGTGCCAGCAGCCCCCTGGGGGCTGGGAACACTGAAGCTTTCTTT. Translation: CASSPLGAGNTEAFF.

V gene TRBV7-9 combines with J gene TRBJ1-4; 9 bases agree with TRBD1. V was pared by 6 bases and J by 0 bases, with 11 bases of the junction left unmatched. Germline V gives CDR1 SEHNR, CDR2 FQNEAQ (reference sequence). The length of the CDR3 is 18 residues. The DNA of the CDR3 is TGTGCCAGCAGTATAATCCGGGACAGGGATGCAACTAATGAAAAACTGTTTTTT. It is translated as CASSIIRDRDATNEKLFF.

This chain joins TRBV2 and TRBJ1-3; 9 bases line up with TRBD1. The CDR3 is 20 amino acids. J lost 0 bases, V lost 6 bases, and 18 bases had no gene match. Germline CDR1 SNHLY, CDR2 FYNNEI. The CDR3: CASSLTLPDRGGLSGNTIYF. The CDR3 DNA sequence: TGTGCCAGCAGCCTAACCCTCCCGGACAGGGGAGGGCTCTCTGGAAACACCATATATTTT.

The rearrangement links TRBV1 to TRBJ1-2. TRBV1 is assigned pseudogene status. This CDR3 region has 17 residues. DNA of the CDR3: TGCACCAGCGTCCCTCGGGACGGACTATCAATTAACTATGGCTACACCTTC. Protein: CTSVPRDGLSINYGYTF.

Points on this clone: Other DNA sequences in this specimen translate into the identical CDR3. This chain joins TRBV19 and TRBJ1-2; D is unclear. Trimming took off 0 bases at V and 7 bases at J, with 9 bases between the two ends. The CDR3 runs 13 residues. The germline gives CDR1 LNHDA, CDR2 SQIVND (reference sequence). CDR3 amino acids: CASSIDRVRGYTF. The CDR3, as DNA: TGTGCCAGTAGTATAGATCGCGTCCGTGGCTACACCTTC.

The J gene is TRBJ1-2, the V gene TRBV18, with TRBD1 matching over 8 bases. With V trimmed by 8 bases and J by 0 bases, 2 bases remained unmatched. CDR3 length equals 13 residues. In germline, CDR1 is KGHSH, CDR2 LQKENI. The CDR3 coding sequence is TGTGCCAGCGGACAGGGTGCTAACTATGGCTACACCTTC. Translated: CASGQGANYGYTF.

CDR3: CATSRDGPGQGEADTQYF. For the CDR3, the DNA is TGTGCCACCAGCAGAGATGGACCCGGACAGGGGGAGGCAGATACGCAGTATTTT. The chain is built from TRBV15 and TRBJ2-3, with TRBD1 identical over 10 bases. The CDR3 contains 18 residues. V trimming: 0 bases; J trimming: 4 bases; junction bases outside the gene matches: 10. CDR1 is LNHNV, CDR2 YYDKDF, per germline (reference sequence).

The chain has TRBV7-9 and TRBJ1-2, with TRBD1 matching 10 bases. The V and J ends lost 4 bases and 4 bases, in that order; junction bases with no gene match: 9. Germline V lookup: CDR1 SEHNR, CDR2 FQNEAQ (reference sequence). CDR3 length: 16 residues. The CDR3 DNA follows: TGTGCCAGCAGCTCCGGGACAGGGGACCTTCTCTATGGCTACACCTTC. Protein sequence: CASSSGTGDLLYGYTF.

The chain joins TRBV6-1 to TRBJ1-6, with 8 bases fitting TRBD1. Germline V gives CDR1 MNHNS, CDR2 SASEGT. The CDR3 is 14 amino acids. The trim removed 5 bases at V and 7 bases at J, leaving 4 bases unmatched. This chain's CDR3 is CASSFGQGNSPLHF. The CDR3, as DNA: TGTGCCAGCAGTTTTGGACAGGGAAATTCACCCCTCCACTTT.

This clone appeared a single time. V is TRBV5-1 and J is TRBJ2-7; 8 nucleotides agree with TRBD1. CDR3 length equals 16 residues. V was clipped by 0 bases and J by 3 bases; unmatched bases: 8. The germline gives CDR1 SGHRS, CDR2 YFSETQ. CDR3 sequence reads: CASSLVGTGLLYEQYF. The CDR3 bases are TGCGCCAGCAGCTTGGTGGGGACAGGATTACTCTACGAGCAGTACTTC. The full variable domain, in which reference TRBV5-1 and TRBJ2-7 provide the parts outside the CDR3, is KAGVTQTPRYLIKTRGQQVTLSCSPISGHRSVSWYQQTPGQGLQFLFEYFSETQRNKGNFPGRFSGRQFSNSRSEMNVSTLELGDSALYLCASSLVGTGLLYEQYFGPGTRLTVT.

The J gene is TRBJ2-2, the V gene TRBV18; possibly TRBD1 for D (6 bases). The V end was cut by 6 bases, the J end by 4 bases, with 12 bases between. The CDR3 covers 14 residues. Germline V gives CDR1 KGHSH, CDR2 LQKENI. CDR3 residues: CASSPPQGTGELFF. The CDR3 DNA reads TGTGCCAGCTCGCCCCCACAGGGCACCGGGGAGCTGTTTTTT.

The chain joins TRBV5-5 to TRBJ2-1, with TRBD1 matching over 9 bases. The CDR3 runs to 14 residues. Per germline, CDR1 SGHKS and CDR2 YYEKEE (reference sequence). Trimming took 0 bases from V and 8 from J; bases not matched to a gene: 3. The CDR3 region has the DNA TGTGCCAGCAGCTTGGGACAGGGGGTGGATGAGCAGTTCTTC. It codes for CASSLGQGVDEQFF.

The chain couples TRBV19 to TRBJ1-5, with 9 positions matching TRBD1. Germline V gives CDR1 LNHDA, CDR2 SQIVND (reference sequence). This CDR3 is built from 15 residues. The junction had 4 bases not matched to a gene; V was cut back by 3 bases and J by 4 bases. In nucleotides, the CDR3 is TGTGCCAGTAGTATCGACAGGGGGTGGAATCAGCCCCAGCATTTT. Its translation is CASSIDRGWNQPQHF.

The chain recombines TRBV5-6 with TRBJ1-1; a possible D gene is TRBD1 (6 bases). CDR1 and CDR2 (germline): SGHDT, YYEEEE. The CDR3 covers 15 residues. V lost 0 bases and J 2 bases, leaving 11 bases between the germline ends. The CDR3 nucleotides are TGTGCCAGCAGCTTGGTCGGGGGGCTAAACACTGAAGCTTTCTTT. Amino acids: CASSLVGGLNTEAFF. The whole variable domain, filled in from reference TRBV5-6 and TRBJ1-1, reads DAGVTQSPTHLIKTRGQQVTLRCSPKSGHDTVSWYQQALGQGPQFIFQYYEEEERQRGNFPDRFSGHQFPNYSSELNVNALLLGDSALYLCASSLVGGLNTEAFFGQGTRLTVV.

The V gene is TRBV9, the J gene TRBJ2-5; possibly TRBD2 for D (7 bases). Germline V gives CDR1 SGDLS, CDR2 YYNGEE. The CDR3 runs to 17 residues. The V and J ends lost 0 bases and 2 bases respectively, with 17 bases between them. The CDR3 nucleotides read TGTGCCAGCAGCGTAGCTAACGGCGGGGGCAGTCAAGAGACCCAGTACTTC. Its protein product is CASSVANGGGSQETQYF.